Listed here are 22 T cell receptor beta chains from one sample, sequenced in a study of shared clonotypes between healthy human individuals. The table came from immunoSEQ multiplex PCR; TCRdb's copy has only in-frame clones and leaves some out. There are millions of clones in the sample; approximately 94% occur only once, and around 0.15% lies in the top ten. Sequenced: naive CD4+ T cells sorted from blood. Subset: CD45RA+ positively selected. Receptor source: a young man in good health.

This sequence joins TRBV5-1 and TRBJ2-6; TRBD1 might be the D (5 bases). Germline V gene data show CDR1 as SGHRS and CDR2 as YFSETQ. The CDR3 runs 16 residues. The V and J ends lost 6 bases and 1 base respectively, with 14 bases between them. The CDR3 protein is CASTPGRDSGANVLTF. In nucleotides, the CDR3 is TGCGCCAGCACCCCGGGCAGGGATTCTGGGGCCAACGTCCTGACTTTC. The full variable domain, in which reference TRBV5-1 and TRBJ2-6 provide the parts outside the CDR3, is KAGVTQTPRYLIKTRGQQVTLSCSPISGHRSVSWYQQTPGQGLQFLFEYFSETQRNKGNFPGRFSGRQFSNSRSEMNVSTLELGDSALYLCASTPGRDSGANVLTFGAGSRLTVL.

This chain joins TRBV19 and TRBJ1-5; the match to TRBD1 covers 7 bases. Trimming cost V 0 bases and J 7 bases; bases outside gene matches: 6. The CDR3 runs to 15 residues. Germline CDR1 reads LNHDA; CDR2 reads SQIVND (reference sequence). The CDR3 region is CASSIDGQDVQPQHF. The CDR3 DNA sequence: TGTGCCAGTAGTATAGATGGACAGGATGTCCAGCCCCAGCATTTT. Using reference TRBV19 and TRBJ1-5 for the parts outside the CDR3, the full variable domain is DGGITQSPKYLFRKEGQNVTLSCEQNLNHDAMYWYRQDPGQGLRLIYYSQIVNDFQKGDIAEGYSVSREKKESFPLTVTSAQKNPTAFYLCASSIDGQDVQPQHFGDGTRLSIL.

This chain connects TRBV2 to TRBJ1-5; TRBD1 matches 7 bases. CDR3 length: 16 amino acids. V lost 7 bases and J lost 0; bases outside the gene matches: 9. Per germline, CDR1 SNHLY and CDR2 FYNNEI. The CDR3: CASNPGGTASNQPQHF. As DNA, the CDR3 is TGTGCCAGCAACCCCGGCGGGACAGCTAGCAATCAGCCCCAGCATTTT.

The J gene is TRBJ2-7, the V gene TRBV18; D not certain. The length of the CDR3 is 14 residues. Trimming cost V 1 base and J 7 bases, with 14 bases left between them. Per the germline V gene, CDR1 is KGHSH and CDR2 is LQKENI. The CDR3 here is CASSPLDSALEQYF. DNA for the CDR3: TGTGCCAGCTCACCACTCGATAGTGCTCTGGAGCAGTACTTC.

J is TRBJ1-2 and V is TRBV19; 8 bases match TRBD1. Per germline, CDR1 LNHDA and CDR2 SQIVND (reference sequence). The CDR3 loop spans 14 amino acids. The J segment lost 4 bases and the V segment lost 7 bases, leaving 8 bases of the junction unmatched. CDR3 amino acids: CASKAGQGGYGYTF. CDR3 sequence (DNA): TGTGCCAGTAAAGCAGGACAGGGTGGCTATGGCTACACCTTC.

The chain combines TRBV5-4 with TRBJ1-1; D gene ambiguous. V was shortened by 0 bases and J by 2 bases, with 8 bases between the two germline ends. CDR3 length equals 14 residues. Germline V CDR1 and CDR2: SGHNT, YYREEE (reference sequence). The CDR3 DNA reads as TGTGCCAGCAGCTTGGTGTCCAGTAACACTGAAGCTTTCTTT. Translated, it gives CASSLVSSNTEAFF.

The chain joins TRBV5-1 to TRBJ2-5; 7 nucleotides align to TRBD2. This CDR3 has 15 amino acids. Trimming cost V 4 bases and J 1 base; bases outside gene matches: 7. Germline V gene data show CDR1 as SGHRS and CDR2 as YFSETQ. CDR3 loop: CASSPEWGGQETQYF. CDR3 nucleotide sequence: TGCGCCAGCAGCCCGGAGTGGGGGGGCCAAGAGACCCAGTACTTC.

On this clone: This same CDR3 is encoded by further DNA sequences in the sample. This rearrangement joins TRBV5-1 to TRBJ2-7; D is unclear. Germline V gene sequence: CDR1 SGHRS, CDR2 YFSETQ. The CDR3 covers 14 residues. Trimming took 0 bases from V and 2 from J, leaving 9 bases between them. The CDR3 DNA reads as TGCGCCAGCAGCTTGGCCGGGTCCCCCTACGAGCAGTACTTC. Translated, it gives CASSLAGSPYEQYF.

CDR3 region: CASGRGPEQFF. The CDR3 DNA reads as TGTGCCAGCGGAAGGGGGCCTGAGCAGTTCTTC. The genes are TRBV2 and TRBJ2-1; TRBD1 agrees at 7 bases. Per the germline V gene, CDR1 is SNHLY and CDR2 is FYNNEI. The length of the CDR3 is 11 residues. After removal of 8 bases from V and 9 bases from J, the junction contained 4 bases not matched to a gene.

The chain's CDR3 is CASSTPGDSGMNEQFF. CDR3 in DNA: TGTGCCAGCAGCACCCCCGGGGATAGCGGGATGAATGAGCAGTTCTTC. V is TRBV7-2 and J is TRBJ2-1, with 8 positions matching TRBD2. CDR1 SGHTA and CDR2 FQGNSA come from the germline V gene. The CDR3 extends over 16 amino acids. V dropped 5 bases and J dropped 7; count of bases not matched to a gene: 13.

V gene TRBV6-5 combines with J gene TRBJ1-2; 11 bases line up with TRBD1. V was clipped by 6 bases and J by 7 bases; unmatched bases: 4. The CDR3 has 13 residues. CDR1 and CDR2 (germline): MNHEY, SVGAGI. The CDR3 DNA sequence: TGTGCCAGCAGCCAGGGACAGGGGGTTGGCTACACCTTC. Protein product: CASSQGQGVGYTF.

J is TRBJ2-2 and V is TRBV30, with TRBD2 matching over 10 bases. In germline, CDR1 is GTSNPN, CDR2 SVGIG (reference sequence). The CDR3 spans 16 residues. The ends lost 1 base at V and 1 base at J; junction bases unmatched: 3. The CDR3 here is CAWSDLAGVNTGELFF. The CDR3 coding sequence is TGTGCCTGGAGTGACCTAGCGGGGGTGAACACCGGGGAGCTGTTTTTT.

V and J are TRBV25-1 and TRBJ1-4; D perhaps matches TRBD1 (5 bases). This CDR3 comprises 16 residues. The V end was cut by 2 bases, the J end by 7 bases, with 17 bases between. The germline gives CDR1 MGHDK, CDR2 SYGVNS. CDR3 DNA sequence: TGTGCCAGCAGTGAAGGCGGGGCAGGAAGACGTGAAAAACTGTTTTTT. Translating it yields CASSEGGAGRREKLFF.

The chain recombines TRBV28 with TRBJ2-3, with 8 bases lining up with TRBD1. The CDR3 totals 13 residues. The ends lost 6 bases at V and 6 bases at J; junction bases unmatched: 5. The germline V gene encodes CDR1 MDHEN and CDR2 SYDVKM. CDR3 coding DNA: TGTGCCAGCAGGCTGAACAGGGGGGATACGCAGTATTTT. Translating it yields CASRLNRGDTQYF.

The chain has TRBV5-1 and TRBJ1-4; possibly TRBD1 for D (5 bases). Germline-derived CDR1 and CDR2 are SGHRS and YFSETQ. V dropped 5 bases and J dropped 0 bases, with 14 bases sitting between them. This CDR3 has 16 residues. CDR3: CASRVGDGATNEKLFF. CDR3 DNA: TGCGCCAGCAGGGTAGGGGACGGCGCAACTAATGAAAAACTGTTTTTT. Using reference TRBV5-1 and TRBJ1-4 for the parts outside the CDR3, the full variable domain is KAGVTQTPRYLIKTRGQQVTLSCSPISGHRSVSWYQQTPGQGLQFLFEYFSETQRNKGNFPGRFSGRQFSNSRSEMNVSTLELGDSALYLCASRVGDGATNEKLFFGSGTQLSVL.

This clone showed up just a few times. The chain employs TRBV19 and TRBJ1-5, with 7 bases matching TRBD1. CDR1 is LNHDA and CDR2 is SQIVND in the germline V gene (reference sequence). This CDR3 is 17 amino acids long. Trimming took 5 bases from V and 2 from J; bases not matched to a gene: 12. CDR3 nucleotide sequence: TGTGCCAGTAGTGTCACCGGGACAGTGGGAGGCAATCAGCCCCAGCATTTT. Its protein product is CASSVTGTVGGNQPQHF.

The table lists this clone with a count of one. J is TRBJ2-2 and V is TRBV10-3, with D possibly called TRBD1 or TRBD2 (5 bases each). Trimming took 3 bases from V and 4 from J, leaving 24 bases between them. This CDR3 comprises 19 residues. The germline CDR1 and CDR2 sequences are ENHRY and SYGVKD. CDR3 DNA: TGTGCCATCAGTGACGTCGGGGCTAGCCGGGTCCTTCCCACCGGGGAGCTGTTTTTT. Protein: CAISDVGASRVLPTGELFF.

This clone has a single count. V gene TRBV4-3 combines with J gene TRBJ2-1; D perhaps matches TRBD1 (6 bases). The CDR3 spans 16 residues. Germline V gives CDR1 LGHNA, CDR2 YSLEER. Trimming shortened V by 0 bases and J by 2 bases, and 11 bases separated the two germline ends. CDR3 nucleotides: TGCGCCAGCAGCCAAGATCTAGGGGGAGCCTACAATGAGCAGTTCTTC. Protein sequence: CASSQDLGGAYNEQFF.

The rearrangement joins TRBV15 to TRBJ1-2, with TRBD1 matching 7 bases. The germline V gene encodes CDR1 LNHNV and CDR2 YYDKDF (reference sequence). After removal of 0 bases from V and 6 bases from J, the junction contained 10 bases not matched to a gene. This CDR3 is built from 16 residues. DNA for the CDR3: TGTGCCACCAGCAGAGATGAGGGGGCGCAGAAAAATGGCTACACCTTC. It specifies CATSRDEGAQKNGYTF. Full variable domain (missing parts from reference TRBV15 and TRBJ1-2): DAMVIQNPRYQVTQFGKPVTLSCSQTLNHNVMYWYQQKSSQAPKLLFHYYDKDFNNEADTPDNFQSRRPNTSFCFLDIRSPGLGDTAMYLCATSRDEGAQKNGYTFGSGTRLTVV.

On this clone itself: In the same sample, other DNA sequences code for this CDR3. This chain connects TRBV7-2 to TRBJ2-7, with D perhaps TRBD1 (6 bases). In germline, CDR1 is SGHTA, CDR2 FQGNSA. Trimming pared 3 bases from V and 3 bases from J, leaving 9 bases between. The CDR3 has 13 residues. The CDR3 sequence: CASSFDRSYEQYF. The CDR3 DNA sequence: TGTGCCAGCAGCTTCGACAGGAGCTACGAGCAGTACTTC.

Concerning this clone: Additional DNA sequences in this sample encode the identical CDR3. The chain has TRBV18 and TRBJ1-6; D not resolved. CDR1 and CDR2 from the germline V gene are KGHSH and LQKENI. Trimming shortened V by 6 bases and J by 5 bases, and 11 bases separated the two germline ends. The CDR3 is 14 amino acids. The CDR3 coding sequence is TGTGCCAGCTCCCCCGCAGGCAATAATTCACCCCTCCACTTT. This gives the protein CASSPAGNNSPLHF.

The rearrangement links TRBV5-5 to TRBJ1-5; tentatively, D is TRBD1 (5 bases). Germline-derived CDR1 and CDR2 are SGHKS and YYEKEE (reference sequence). Trimming shortened V by 0 bases and J by 2 bases, and 6 bases separated the two germline ends. This CDR3 comprises 14 residues. The CDR3 region has the DNA TGTGCCAGCAGCTTGGTGGGGGGCAATCAGCCCCAGCATTTT. Its translation: CASSLVGGNQPQHF.